A selection of T cell receptor beta chains follows, all from one sample in a study of shared clonotypes between healthy human individuals. The table came from immunoSEQ multiplex PCR; TCRdb's copy has only in-frame clones and leaves some out. The sample holds 1,100,000 or so clones, around 78% seen once. The specimen was memory CD4+ T cells from PBMCs. These TCRs come from a man between 18 and 29 years old in good health. Some clones in this sample may be carry-over from other donors' samples. Both conserved end residues are part of each CDR3. Each record gives: CDR3 protein, CDR3 DNA, J gene, V gene, clone size, D gene. D genes are given only for firm matches. Clone size is not always given. Where it is, it says once, few, many or a class for expanded clones.

CDR3 protein: CASTSLHSASGANVLTF
CDR3 DNA: TGTGCCAGTACCTCACTTCACAGCGCCTCTGGGGCCAACGTCCTGACTTTC
J gene: TRBJ2-6
V gene: TRBV19
clone size: once
D gene: NA

CDR3 protein: CASSPREKNIQYF
CDR3 DNA: TGTGCCAGCAGTCCCCGGGAGAAAAACATTCAGTACTTC
J gene: TRBJ2-4
V gene: TRBV28
clone size: few
D gene: NA

CDR3 protein: CAWITSRGTEAFF
CDR3 DNA: TGTGCCTGGATAACTAGCAGGGGTACTGAAGCTTTCTTT
J gene: TRBJ1-1
V gene: TRBV30
clone size: NA
D gene: NA

CDR3 protein: CASSSSGRSDTQYF
CDR3 DNA: TGTGCCAGCAGTTCTAGCGGGAGATCAGATACGCAGTATTTT
J gene: TRBJ2-3
V gene: TRBV6-5
clone size: NA
D gene: TRBD2

CDR3 protein: CASSEGDSNQPQHF
CDR3 DNA: TGCGCCAGCAGCGAGGGGGATAGCAATCAGCCCCAGCATTTT
J gene: TRBJ1-5
V gene: TRBV5-1
clone size: NA
D gene: NA

CDR3 protein: CASSLSRVGEKLFF
CDR3 DNA: TGTGCCAGCAGTTTATCCAGGGTTGGTGAAAAACTGTTTTTT
J gene: TRBJ1-4
V gene: TRBV27
clone size: NA
D gene: NA

CDR3 protein: CASSLLTYPNYGYTF
CDR3 DNA: TGTGCCAGCAGTTTATTGACCTATCCCAACTATGGCTACACCTTC
J gene: TRBJ1-2
V gene: TRBV28
clone size: NA
D gene: NA

CDR3 protein: CAPASPRYNEQFF
CDR3 DNA: TGTGCCCCCGCCTCCCCTAGATACAATGAGCAGTTCTTC
J gene: TRBJ2-1
V gene: TRBV30
clone size: NA
D gene: NA

CDR3 protein: CASCYPGTVNTEAFF
CDR3 DNA: TGTGCCAGCTGCTATCCCGGGACAGTGAACACTGAAGCTTTCTTT
J gene: TRBJ1-1
V gene: TRBV28
clone size: few
D gene: TRBD1

CDR3 protein: CASSLGYTEAFF
CDR3 DNA: TGCGCCAGCAGCTTAGGGTACACTGAAGCTTTCTTT
J gene: TRBJ1-1
V gene: TRBV5-1
clone size: NA
D gene: NA

CDR3 protein: CASSKQGGYEQYF
CDR3 DNA: TGTGCCAGCAGCAAACAGGGCGGCTACGAGCAGTACTTC
J gene: TRBJ2-7
V gene: TRBV7-2
clone size: NA
D gene: NA